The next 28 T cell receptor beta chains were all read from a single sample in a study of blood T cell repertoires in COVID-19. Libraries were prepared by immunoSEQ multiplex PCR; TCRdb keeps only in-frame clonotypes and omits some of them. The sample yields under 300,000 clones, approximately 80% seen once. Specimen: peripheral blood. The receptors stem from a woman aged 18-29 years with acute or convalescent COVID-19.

This chain's CDR3 is CASGGGNTGELFF. As DNA, the CDR3 is TGTGCCAGCGGGGGAGGGAACACCGGGGAGCTGTTTTTT. The chain carries TRBV6-5 and TRBJ2-2; weak D call: TRBD2 (6 bases). The CDR3 length is 13 residues. Trimming pared 8 bases from V and 1 base from J, leaving 8 bases between. Germline CDR1 is MNHEY and CDR2 is SVGAGI.

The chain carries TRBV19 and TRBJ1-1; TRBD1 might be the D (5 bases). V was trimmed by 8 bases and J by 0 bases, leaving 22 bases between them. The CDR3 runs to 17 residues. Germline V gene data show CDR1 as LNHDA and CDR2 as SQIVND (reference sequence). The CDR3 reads CASPSLGGGELNTEAFF. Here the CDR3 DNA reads TGTGCCAGTCCGTCCCTGGGGGGAGGGGAGTTGAACACTGAAGCTTTCTTT. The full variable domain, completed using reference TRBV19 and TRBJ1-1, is DGGITQSPKYLFRKEGQNVTLSCEQNLNHDAMYWYRQDPGQGLRLIYYSQIVNDFQKGDIAEGYSVSREKKESFPLTVTSAQKNPTAFYLCASPSLGGGELNTEAFFGQGTRLTVV.

In DNA, the CDR3 is TGTGCCAGCTCAACCCTCCCGGGATCGAGAGATTACGAGCAGTACTTC. It yields the protein CASSTLPGSRDYEQYF. This chain connects TRBV18 to TRBJ2-7; a weak D match, TRBD2 (5 bases). CDR1 KGHSH and CDR2 LQKENI come from the germline V gene. This CDR3 has 16 residues. V lost 5 bases to trimming and J lost 4 bases, with 21 bases between them.

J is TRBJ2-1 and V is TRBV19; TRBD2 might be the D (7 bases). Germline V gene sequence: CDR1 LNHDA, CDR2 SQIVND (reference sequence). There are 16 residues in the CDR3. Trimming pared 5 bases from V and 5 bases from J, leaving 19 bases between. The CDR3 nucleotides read TGTGCCAGTAGTTTACCCAGCGGGACAACCCACAATGAGCAGTTCTTC. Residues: CASSLPSGTTHNEQFF.

The CDR3 DNA is TGCGCCAGCAGCAAAGGCCAAGGGGCCGGGGAGCTGTTTTTT. Encoded protein: CASSKGQGAGELFF. The V gene is TRBV5-1, the J gene TRBJ2-2; D perhaps matches TRBD1 (5 bases). Germline CDR1 and CDR2: SGHRS and YFSETQ. The length of the CDR3 is 14 residues. V lost 4 bases and J 6 bases, leaving 13 bases between the germline ends.

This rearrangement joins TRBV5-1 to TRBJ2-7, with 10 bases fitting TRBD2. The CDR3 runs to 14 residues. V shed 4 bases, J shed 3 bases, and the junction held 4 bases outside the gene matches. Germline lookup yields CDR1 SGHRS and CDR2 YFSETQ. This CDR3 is CASSPSGSIYEQYF. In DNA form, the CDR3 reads TGCGCCAGCAGCCCTAGCGGGAGTATCTACGAGCAGTACTTC.

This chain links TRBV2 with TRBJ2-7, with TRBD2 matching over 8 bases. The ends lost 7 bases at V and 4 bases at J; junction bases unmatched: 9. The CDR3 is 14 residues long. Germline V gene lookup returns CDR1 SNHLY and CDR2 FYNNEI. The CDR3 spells CASKSRLATYEQYF. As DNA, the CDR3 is TGTGCCAGCAAAAGTCGACTAGCGACATACGAGCAGTACTTC.

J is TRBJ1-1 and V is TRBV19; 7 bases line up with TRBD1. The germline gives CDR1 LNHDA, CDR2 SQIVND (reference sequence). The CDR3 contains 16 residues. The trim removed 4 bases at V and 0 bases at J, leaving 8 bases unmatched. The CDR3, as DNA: TGTGCCAGTAGTACGTTACAGGGGCCCCTGAACACTGAAGCTTTCTTT. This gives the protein CASSTLQGPLNTEAFF.

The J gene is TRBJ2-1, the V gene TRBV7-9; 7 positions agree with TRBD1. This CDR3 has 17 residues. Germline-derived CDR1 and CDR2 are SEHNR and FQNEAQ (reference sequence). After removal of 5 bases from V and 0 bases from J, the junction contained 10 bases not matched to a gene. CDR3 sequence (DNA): TGTGCCAGCAGCCCCGGGACAGTCTGGAGCTCCTACAATGAGCAGTTCTTC. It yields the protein CASSPGTVWSSYNEQFF.

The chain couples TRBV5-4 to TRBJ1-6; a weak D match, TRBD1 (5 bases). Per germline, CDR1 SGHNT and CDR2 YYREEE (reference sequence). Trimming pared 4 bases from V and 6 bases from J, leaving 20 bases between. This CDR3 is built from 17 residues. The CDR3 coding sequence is TGTGCCAGCAGCCCGACGGGGGGAGTACAGCGTAATTCACCCCTCCACTTT. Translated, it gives CASSPTGGVQRNSPLHF.

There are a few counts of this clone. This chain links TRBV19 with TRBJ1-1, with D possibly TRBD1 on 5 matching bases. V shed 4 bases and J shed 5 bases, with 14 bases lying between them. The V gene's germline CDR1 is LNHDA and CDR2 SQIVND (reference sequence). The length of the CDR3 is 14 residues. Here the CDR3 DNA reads TGTGCCAGTAGTAGCAGGCCCGGGGGGACTGAAGCTTTCTTT. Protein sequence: CASSSRPGGTEAFF.

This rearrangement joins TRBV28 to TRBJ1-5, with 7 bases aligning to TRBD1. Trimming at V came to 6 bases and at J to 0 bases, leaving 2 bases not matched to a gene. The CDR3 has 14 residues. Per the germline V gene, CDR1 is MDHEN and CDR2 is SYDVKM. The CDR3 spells CASRTGVSNQPQHF. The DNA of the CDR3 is TGTGCCAGCAGAACAGGGGTTAGCAATCAGCCCCAGCATTTT.

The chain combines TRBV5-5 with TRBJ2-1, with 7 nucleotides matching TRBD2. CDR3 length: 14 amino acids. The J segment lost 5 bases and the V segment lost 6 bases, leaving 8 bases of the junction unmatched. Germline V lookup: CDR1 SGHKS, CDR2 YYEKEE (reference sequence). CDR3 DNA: TGTGCCAGCAACCTCCGGGACTACAACAATGAGCAGTTCTTC. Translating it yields CASNLRDYNNEQFF.

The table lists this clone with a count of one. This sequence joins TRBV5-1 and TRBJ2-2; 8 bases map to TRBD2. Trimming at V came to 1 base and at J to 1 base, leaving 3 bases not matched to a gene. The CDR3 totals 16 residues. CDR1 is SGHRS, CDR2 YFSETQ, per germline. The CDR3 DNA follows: TGCGCCAGCAGCTTGAAAGCGGGAGTGAACACCGGGGAGCTGTTTTTT. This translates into CASSLKAGVNTGELFF.

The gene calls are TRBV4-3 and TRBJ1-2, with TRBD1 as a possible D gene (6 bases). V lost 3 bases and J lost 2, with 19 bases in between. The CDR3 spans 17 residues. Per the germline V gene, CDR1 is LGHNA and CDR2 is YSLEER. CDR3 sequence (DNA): TGCGCCAGCAGCCAGGCCAACACAGGGTATAGGAACTATGGCTACACCTTC. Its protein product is CASSQANTGYRNYGYTF.

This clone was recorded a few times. The CDR3 spells CASSPPGSGNYEQYF. The CDR3 DNA is TGTGCCAGCAGCCCCCCCGGGAGCGGAAACTACGAGCAGTACTTC. V and J are TRBV6-2 or TRBV6-3 and TRBJ2-7; perhaps TRBD2 as D (6 bases). Germline CDR1 is MNHEY and CDR2 is SVGEGT. The CDR3 covers 15 residues. Trimming stripped 6 bases from V and 3 bases from J, with 18 bases between.

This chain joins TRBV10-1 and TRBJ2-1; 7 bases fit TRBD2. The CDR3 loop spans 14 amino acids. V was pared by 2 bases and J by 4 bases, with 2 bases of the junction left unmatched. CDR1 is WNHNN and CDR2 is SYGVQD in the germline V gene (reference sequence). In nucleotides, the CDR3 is TGCGCCAGCAGTGAGGGGGGGGGATACAATGAGCAGTTCTTC. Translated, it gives CASSEGGGYNEQFF.

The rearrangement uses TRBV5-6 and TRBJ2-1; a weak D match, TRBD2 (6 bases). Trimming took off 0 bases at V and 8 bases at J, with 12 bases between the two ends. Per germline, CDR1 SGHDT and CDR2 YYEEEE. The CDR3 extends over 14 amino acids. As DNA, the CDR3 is TGTGCCAGCAGCTTGGTGGGCGGGATGGATGAGCAGTTCTTC. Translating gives CASSLVGGMDEQFF.

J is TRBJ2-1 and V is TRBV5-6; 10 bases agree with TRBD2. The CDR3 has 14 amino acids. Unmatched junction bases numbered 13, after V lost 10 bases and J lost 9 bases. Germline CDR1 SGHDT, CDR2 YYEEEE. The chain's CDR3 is CAGSRLAGGAEQFF. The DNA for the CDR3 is TGTGCCGGTTCACGATTAGCGGGAGGCGCTGAGCAGTTCTTC.

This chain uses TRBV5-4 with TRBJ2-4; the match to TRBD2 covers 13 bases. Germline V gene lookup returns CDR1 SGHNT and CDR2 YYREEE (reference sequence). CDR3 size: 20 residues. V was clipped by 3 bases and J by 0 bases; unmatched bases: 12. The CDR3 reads CASSSTTPGLAGLAKNIQYF. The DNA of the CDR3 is TGTGCCAGCAGCTCGACGACACCGGGACTAGCGGGATTAGCCAAAAACATTCAGTACTTC.

CDR3 loop: CATSDPFPTETRPYEQYF. The CDR3, as DNA: TGTGCCACCAGTGATCCCTTCCCCACTGAGACAAGACCCTACGAGCAGTACTTC. The chain employs TRBV24-1 and TRBJ2-7; D is undetermined. The CDR3 covers 18 residues. Trimming pared 3 bases from V and 2 bases from J, leaving 22 bases between. The germline V gene has CDR1 KGHDR and CDR2 SFDVKD.

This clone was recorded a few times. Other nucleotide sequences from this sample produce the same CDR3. CDR3 DNA: TGTGCCAGCAGTGATGGGACAGGGGTTGAGGCTTTCTTT. Translating gives CASSDGTGVEAFF. The chain combines TRBV2 with TRBJ1-1; 10 bases are a match to TRBD1. Trimming took 3 bases from V and 11 from J; bases not matched to a gene: 6. This CDR3 region has 13 residues. Germline V gene lookup returns CDR1 SNHLY and CDR2 FYNNEI.

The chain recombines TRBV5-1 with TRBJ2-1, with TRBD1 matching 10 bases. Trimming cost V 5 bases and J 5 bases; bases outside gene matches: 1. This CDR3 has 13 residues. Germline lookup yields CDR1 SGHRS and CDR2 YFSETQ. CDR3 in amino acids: CASSGTGDNEQFF. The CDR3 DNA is TGCGCCAGCAGTGGGACAGGGGACAATGAGCAGTTCTTC.

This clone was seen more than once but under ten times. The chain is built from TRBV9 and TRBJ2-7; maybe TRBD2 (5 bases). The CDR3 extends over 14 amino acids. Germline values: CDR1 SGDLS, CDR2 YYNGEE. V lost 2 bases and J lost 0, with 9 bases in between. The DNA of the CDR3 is TGTGCCAGCAGCGTGGGCGCGGGCTCCTACGAGCAGTACTTC. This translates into CASSVGAGSYEQYF.

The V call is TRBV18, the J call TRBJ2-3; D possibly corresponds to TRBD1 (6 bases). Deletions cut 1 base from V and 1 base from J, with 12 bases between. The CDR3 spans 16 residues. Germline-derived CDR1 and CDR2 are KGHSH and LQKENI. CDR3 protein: CASSPQGVVGTDTQYF. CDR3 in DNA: TGTGCCAGCTCACCACAGGGGGTTGTGGGCACAGATACGCAGTATTTT.

CDR3 nucleotides: TGTGCCAGCAGTTACTCGACAGGGGGTTCGGGAGGCTACACCTTC. Its translation is CASSYSTGGSGGYTF. The gene calls are TRBV6-6 and TRBJ1-2; 9 nucleotides align to TRBD1. This CDR3 has 15 amino acids. With 0 bases clipped from V and 8 bases from J, the junction kept 7 bases outside the gene matches. Germline V gene sequence: CDR1 MNHNY, CDR2 SVGAGI (reference sequence).

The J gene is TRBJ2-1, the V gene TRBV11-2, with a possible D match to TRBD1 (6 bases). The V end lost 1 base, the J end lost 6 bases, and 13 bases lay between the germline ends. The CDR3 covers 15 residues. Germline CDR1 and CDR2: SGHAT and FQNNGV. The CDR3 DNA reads TGTGCCAGCAGCTTAGCACGGACAGTGGGCAATGAGCAGTTCTTC. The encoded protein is CASSLARTVGNEQFF.

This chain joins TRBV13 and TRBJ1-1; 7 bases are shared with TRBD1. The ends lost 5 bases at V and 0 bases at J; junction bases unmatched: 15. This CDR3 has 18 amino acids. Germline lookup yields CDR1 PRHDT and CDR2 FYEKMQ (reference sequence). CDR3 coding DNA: TGTGCCAGCAGCACACAGGGGACTTACGGTACCATGAACACTGAAGCTTTCTTT. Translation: CASSTQGTYGTMNTEAFF.